These T cell receptor beta chains were read from a single sample in a study of T cell responses to AZD1222 COVID-19 vaccine. The table came from immunoSEQ multiplex PCR; TCRdb's copy has only in-frame clones and leaves some out. In the table there are roughly 100,000 clones, roughly 91% of which are singletons. The specimen comprised peripheral blood, sampled on day 0 of AZD1222 vaccination. The receptors here all came from an adult in good health. Both conserved end residues are trimmed from each CDR3. Where a row states a size, it is once, few, many or the class of an expanded clone; other rows omit it.

V	size	J	CDR3
TRBV4-3	-	TRBJ2-7	ASSQELKGGWIYEQY
TRBV4-3	-	TRBJ2-5	ASSQDRGGQETQY
TRBV6-5	-	TRBJ2-7	ASTRGSWGEQY
TRBV6-5	-	TRBJ2-2	ASSSATGFNTGELF
TRBV14	-	TRBJ2-7	ASSQRDSSYEQY
TRBV4-1	-	TRBJ2-5	ASSGIKETQY
TRBV4-3	few	TRBJ2-7	ASSPESLGRGVGEQY
TRBV7-2	-	TRBJ1-5	ASSILGLVNQPQH
TRBV11-2	-	TRBJ1-1	ASSLVGGIAMNTEAF
TRBV6-5	-	TRBJ1-2	ASRTGTGYT
TRBV5-4	-	TRBJ2-3	ASSLANANRADTQY
TRBV14	-	TRBJ2-3	ASSQDLEDTQY
TRBV5-1	-	TRBJ2-3	ASSLGGAGIDTQY
TRBV2	-	TRBJ2-2	ASSEGLGGFTGELF
TRBV24-1	-	TRBJ2-3	ATSSRDTQY
TRBV7-2	-	TRBJ1-3	ASSLSYRNTIY
TRBV11-1	-	TRBJ2-1	ASSNLAGKKYNEQF
TRBV5-5	-	TRBJ2-7	ASSLTAFAYEQY
TRBV7-9	-	TRBJ1-1	ASSLKGGVTEAF
TRBV5-1	-	TRBJ2-5	ASSPGGTSLETQY
TRBV5-1	-	TRBJ1-3	ASSLVGGAFGNTIY
TRBV6-4	-	TRBJ2-3	ASSLGGGGTDTQY
TRBV20-1	-	TRBJ2-3	SASPGGPADTQY
TRBV6-4	once	TRBJ2-7	ASSVQPSYEQY
TRBV12-5	-	TRBJ2-7	ASGLTRGVGSWAYEQY
TRBV27	-	TRBJ1-6	ASSLLGTGGSPLH
TRBV21-1	few	TRBJ1-5	ASRGGLGTGRFRNQPQH
TRBV2	-	TRBJ1-5	ASSVGGGQPQH
TRBV27	-	TRBJ2-5	ASTRLAAGGLAETQY
TRBV5-1	-	TRBJ2-3	ASSLGTEDTQY
TRBV5-1	-	TRBJ2-3	ASSGGVTDTQY